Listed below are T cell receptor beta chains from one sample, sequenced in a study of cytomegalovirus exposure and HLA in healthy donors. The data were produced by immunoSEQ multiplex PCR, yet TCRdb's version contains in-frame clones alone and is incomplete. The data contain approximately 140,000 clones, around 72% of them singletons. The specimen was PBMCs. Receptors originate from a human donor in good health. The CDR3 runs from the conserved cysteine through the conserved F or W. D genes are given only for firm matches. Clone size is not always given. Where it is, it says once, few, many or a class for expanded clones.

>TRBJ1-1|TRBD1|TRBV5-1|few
TGCGCCAGCAGCTTAGGACAGGGTTGGGACACTGAAGCTTTCTTT
CASSLGQGWDTEAFF
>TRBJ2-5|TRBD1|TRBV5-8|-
TGTGCCAGCAGCTATACAGGGGGCAGAGAGACCCAGTACTTC
CASSYTGGRETQYF
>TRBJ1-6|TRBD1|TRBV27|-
TGTGCCAGCAGCCCGGGGACAGGCGTTAATTCACCCCTCCACTTT
CASSPGTGVNSPLHF
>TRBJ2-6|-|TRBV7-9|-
TGTTCCAGCAGCTTATTACCAGGGGAAAGCTCTGGGGCCAACGTCCTGACTTTC
CSSSLLPGESSGANVLTF
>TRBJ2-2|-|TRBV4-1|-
TGCGCCAGCAGCCAACCCCGCTTTGTCCAGGGTTCCGGGGAGCTGTTTTTT
CASSQPRFVQGSGELFF
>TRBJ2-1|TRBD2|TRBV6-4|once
TGTGCCAGCAGGAGACTAGCGGGAGAGTACAATGAGCAGTTCTTC
CASRRLAGEYNEQFF
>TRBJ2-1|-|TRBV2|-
TGTGCCAGCAGTAACTCGTACAGGGCCAGCTCCTACAATGAGCAGTTCTTC
CASSNSYRASSYNEQFF
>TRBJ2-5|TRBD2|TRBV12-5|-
TGTGCTAGTGGTTTAGGTGCGGGGGGGCTACAAGAGACCCAGTACTTC
CASGLGAGGLQETQYF
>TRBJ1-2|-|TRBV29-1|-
TGCAGCGTATTGGGGGCCCTAAGCTATGGCTACACCTTC
CSVLGALSYGYTF
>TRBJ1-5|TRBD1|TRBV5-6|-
TGTGCCAGCAGCTTGGGGGACAGGGTTCAGCCCCAGCATTTT
CASSLGDRVQPQHF
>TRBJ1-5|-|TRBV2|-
TGTGCCAGCAGTGTGGCGACACCCTATAGCAATCAGCCCCAGCATTTT
CASSVATPYSNQPQHF
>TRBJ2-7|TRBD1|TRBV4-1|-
TGCGCCAGCAGCCATCCGGGACAGGGGGCCAGGGAGCAGTACTTC
CASSHPGQGAREQYF
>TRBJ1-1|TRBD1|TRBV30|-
TGTGCCTGGAGCACAGGGGTCGACACTGAAGCTTTCTTT
CAWSTGVDTEAFF
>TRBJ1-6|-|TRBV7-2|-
TGTGCCAGCAGCCCCGTTGGGGGGAGGAATTCACCCCTCCACTTT
CASSPVGGRNSPLHF
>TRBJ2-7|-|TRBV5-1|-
TGCGCCAGCAGCTTCCGGGATCAACTCTACGAGCAGTACTTC
CASSFRDQLYEQYF
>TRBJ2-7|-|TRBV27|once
TGTGCCAGCAGTTTTAAGGGGTCTTACGAGCAGTACTTC
CASSFKGSYEQYF
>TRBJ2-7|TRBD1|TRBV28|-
TGTGCCAGCAATCCCCTCGACAGGGGCAGTTCCTACGAGCAGTACTTC
CASNPLDRGSSYEQYF
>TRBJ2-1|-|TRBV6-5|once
TGTGCCAGCAGTTACTCGCGCGGTGAGCAGTTCTTC
CASSYSRGEQFF
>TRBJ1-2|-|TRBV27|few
TGTGCCAGCAGTTTCGGACAACTGGGTGGCTACACCTTC
CASSFGQLGGYTF
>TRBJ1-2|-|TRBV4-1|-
TGCGCCAGCAGCCAAGATCGATCGGGGGATGGCTATGGCTACACCTTC
CASSQDRSGDGYGYTF
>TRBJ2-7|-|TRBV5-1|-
TGCGCCAGCAGCTTAGGCGGCGGCAACTACGAGCAGTACTTC
CASSLGGGNYEQYF
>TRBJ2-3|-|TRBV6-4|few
TGTGCCAGCAGTGGAGGCAGCACAGATACGCAGTATTTT
CASSGGSTDTQYF
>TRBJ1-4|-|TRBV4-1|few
TGCGCCAGCAGCTGGGACAACTTTGCAACTAATGAAAAACTGTTTTTT
CASSWDNFATNEKLFF
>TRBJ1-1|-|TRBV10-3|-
TGTGCCATCAGTGAAGGAGGGGAGGCTTTCTTT
CAISEGGEAFF
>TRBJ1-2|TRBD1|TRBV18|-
TGTGCCAGCTCACCCGGACAGGGGAACTATGGCTACACCTTC
CASSPGQGNYGYTF
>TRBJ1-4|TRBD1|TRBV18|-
TGTGCCAGCTCACTAACCGTCGGGACAGTTAATGAAAAACTGTTTTTT
CASSLTVGTVNEKLFF
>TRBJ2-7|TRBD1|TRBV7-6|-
TGTGCCAGCAGCTTCGGGACAGGGGACGTATACGAGCAGTACTTC
CASSFGTGDVYEQYF
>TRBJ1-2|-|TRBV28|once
TGTGCCAGCAGCCGCGGGCAGTCCTACACCTTC
CASSRGQSYTF
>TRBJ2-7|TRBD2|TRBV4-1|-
TGCGCCAGCAGCCAAACACTAGCGGGAGGCTACGAGCAGTACTTC
CASSQTLAGGYEQYF
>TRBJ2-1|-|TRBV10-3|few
TGTGCCATCAGTCAAAAGGGGAATGAGCAGTTCTTC
CAISQKGNEQFF
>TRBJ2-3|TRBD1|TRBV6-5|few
TGTGCCAGCAGTTACGGGACAGGGCCCGGAGATACGCAGTATTTT
CASSYGTGPGDTQYF
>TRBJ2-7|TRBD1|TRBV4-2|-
TGTGCCAGCAGCCCGAGGGGGCTAGGCTCCTACGAGCAGTACTTC
CASSPRGLGSYEQYF
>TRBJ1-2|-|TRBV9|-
TGTGCCAGCAGCGAGAGCTATGGCTACACCTTC
CASSESYGYTF
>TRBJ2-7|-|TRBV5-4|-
TGTGCCAGCAGCTTGGGGGGGCTTGGACCCTACGAGCAGTACTTC
CASSLGGLGPYEQYF
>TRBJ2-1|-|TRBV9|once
TGTGCCAGCAGCGTAGGCCCCGAGGAGAATGAGCAGTTCTTC
CASSVGPEENEQFF
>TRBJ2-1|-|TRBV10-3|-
TGTGCCATATCAGGGGCAGGGAACAATGAGCAGTTCTTC
CAISGAGNNEQFF
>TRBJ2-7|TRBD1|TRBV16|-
TGTGCCAGCAGCCATTTTGACAGGGTCCACGAGCAGTACTTC
CASSHFDRVHEQYF
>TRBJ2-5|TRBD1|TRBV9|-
TGTGCCAGCAGCGAAGGACAGGGGTCGGGGGAGACCCAGTACTTC
CASSEGQGSGETQYF
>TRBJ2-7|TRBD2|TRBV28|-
TGTGCCAGCAGTCGGAGGCTGGGGGGGTACTCCTACGAGCAGTACTTC
CASSRRLGGYSYEQYF
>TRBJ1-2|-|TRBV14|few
TGTGCCAGCAGCCAAGATCGGAGCTTGAGGGGCTACACCTTC
CASSQDRSLRGYTF
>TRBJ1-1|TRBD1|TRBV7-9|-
TGTGCCAGCAGTCGACAGGGTAACACTGAAGCTTTCTTT
CASSRQGNTEAFF
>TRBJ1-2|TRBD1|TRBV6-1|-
TGTGCCAGCAGTGTCTTTCCGGACAGGGTCCCGGTAGAGGATGGCTACACCTTC
CASSVFPDRVPVEDGYTF
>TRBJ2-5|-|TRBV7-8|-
TGTGCCAGCAGCACTAGACGAGATTGGGAGACCCAGTACTTC
CASSTRRDWETQYF
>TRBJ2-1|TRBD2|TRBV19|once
TGTGCCAGTAAAACTAGCGGGGGCAATGAGCAGTTCTTC
CASKTSGGNEQFF
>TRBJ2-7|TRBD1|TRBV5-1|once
TGCGCCAGCAGCTTGGCGGTCGGACAGGGAAACGAGCAGTACTTC
CASSLAVGQGNEQYF
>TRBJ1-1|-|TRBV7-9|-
TGTGCCAGCAGCTTAGTCGCGGCGGGCGCTGAAGCTTTCTTT
CASSLVAAGAEAFF
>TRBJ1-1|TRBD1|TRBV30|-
TGTGCCTGGAGCGACAGGGACAGGGGCACTGAAGCTTTCTTT
CAWSDRDRGTEAFF
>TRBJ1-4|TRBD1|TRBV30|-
TGTGCCTGGACCTTGACAGGGGACGAAAAACTGTTTTTT
CAWTLTGDEKLFF
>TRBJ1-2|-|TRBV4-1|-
TGCGCCAGCAGCCAAGGGCCAGCTAACTATGGCTACACCTTC
CASSQGPANYGYTF
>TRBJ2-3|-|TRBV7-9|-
TGTGCCAGCAGCTTAGGTGCTAGCTCAGATACGCAGTATTTT
CASSLGASSDTQYF
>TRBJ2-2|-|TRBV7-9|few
TGTGCCAGCAGCTTAGTTCGGACTTTGAACACCGGGGAGCTGTTTTTT
CASSLVRTLNTGELFF